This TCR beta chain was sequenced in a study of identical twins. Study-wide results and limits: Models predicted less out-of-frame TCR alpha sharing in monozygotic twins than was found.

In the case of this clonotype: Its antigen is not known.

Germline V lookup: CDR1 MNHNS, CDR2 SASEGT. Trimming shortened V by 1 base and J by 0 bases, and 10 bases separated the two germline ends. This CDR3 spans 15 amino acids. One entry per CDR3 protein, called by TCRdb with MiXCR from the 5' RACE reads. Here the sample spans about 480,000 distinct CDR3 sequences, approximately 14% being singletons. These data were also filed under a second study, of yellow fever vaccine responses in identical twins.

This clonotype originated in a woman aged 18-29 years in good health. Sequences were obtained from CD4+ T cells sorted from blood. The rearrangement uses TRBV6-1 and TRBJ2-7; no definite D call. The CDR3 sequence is CASSEGGPGSYEQYF. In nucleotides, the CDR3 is TGTGCCAGCAGTGAAGGAGGTCCAGGCTCCTACGAGCAGTACTTC.